This TCR beta chain was retrieved from a study of cytomegalovirus exposure and HLA in healthy donors (dated by TCRdb to 2016 to 2017). The study in broad terms: According to a later analysis, the 120 validation repertoires were produced on the same platform as the approximately 620 repertoires of the first cohort. The aim of the study was to test whether cataloging public T cell receptors could identify signatures of past pathogen exposure. To predict cytomegalovirus infection status, the study brought together high-throughput TCR immunosequencing, statistical association of individual TCRs with disease status, and machine learning. In addition to the first cohort of approximately 650 subjects, a separate validation cohort of around 110 different subjects was used.

Separate from the approximately 700-subject first cohort, the validation cohort of more than 90 subjects was the group to which the donors belonged. Overall study results and their limits: The classifier was reported to diagnose cytomegalovirus status with high specificity and sensitivity in both the original cohort and the validation cohort. Subsequent analysis determined that TCRs grouped into clusters in the first cohort also showed a tendency toward co-occurrence across the roughly 130 validation repertoires, and approximately 93% of cluster scores exceeded 0. Across donors, most TCR sequences were observed very rarely, whereas some public TCRs were present in many individuals. The study gave a list of under 200 TCR beta chains associated with cytomegalovirus. According to the authors, the approach could potentially be generalized to other disease states and immunological phenotypes. Three of the identified cytomegalovirus-associated TCR beta chains were confirmed in vitro to be specific for cytomegalovirus antigens. A later analysis had no HLA typing for the validation cohort, so co-occurrence there was scored across all 120 or so repertoires.

Library prep was done by the immunoSEQ multiplex PCR assay. For the original study's pipeline: A statistical classification framework was built to diagnose cytomegalovirus status from the catalog of TCR beta chain sequences. The table comes from immuneACCESS by way of TCRdb, which keeps in-frame sequences with V and J called. Part of the clones is missing from these tables; in studies checked, under half for an unresolved V gene and the rest for unknown reasons. The D gene and trimming were derived from the DNA, and the V and J assignments and clone size from that table. This sample lists about 140,000 clones; approximately 86% were detected once. Jointly, the top ten make up around 8% of the sample. CDR1 and CDR2, looked up from the germline V gene (reference sequence), are LNHNV and YYDKDF. The germline V and J ends show losses of 5 bases and 5 bases respectively, and no gene match explains 10 bases of the junction. Its CDR3 holds 15 amino acids, cysteine through phenylalanine. This entry keeps only the CDR3 DNA: 45 bases, framed from base 1.

As concerns this clone: No cognate antigen has been identified for it. Base qualities are missing; no much larger clone stands one base away.

The chain employs TRBV15 and TRBJ2-5; 8 bases in the junction line up with TRBD1. The sequence was collected from a young woman in good health and CMV-seropositive. Sample: PBMCs. The DNA sequence is TGTGCCACCAGCGTCCGGGACAGGACAACCGAGACCCAGTACTTC. It translates to CATSVRDRTTETQYF.